This record covers a single T cell receptor (beta chain). What it binds is unknown. PBMCs stemmed from over 8.5 ml of fresh peripheral blood. The TCR beta CDR3 regions underwent amplification from RNA transcripts. First-round RT-PCR employed HTBI primers, with a second-round multiplex PCR after it. One entry per CDR3 protein results from TCRdb running MiXCR on the multiplex PCR reads. This sample carries some 250,000 distinct CDR3 sequences, 45% to 55% of them seen once, and the ten largest clones take about 45%. Germline assignment: CDR1 SEHNR and CDR2 FQNEAQ (reference sequence). The CDR3 totals 12 residues. V lost 1 base to trimming and J lost 4 bases, with 5 bases between them. This sample stems from a study of Graves' ophthalmopathy and Graves' hyperthyroidism. Study-wide findings and caveats: The majority of expanded thyroid clonotypes above 0.001 frequency also occurred in blood. Sensitivity reached 87.88% and specificity around 81% for a 13-signature model separating ophthalmopathy from stable hyperthyroidism.

Sequencing was performed on peripheral blood. This TCR was sampled from an adult man with Graves' ophthalmopathy. V gene TRBV7-9 combines with J gene TRBJ2-7; D is unresolved. The CDR3 DNA sequence: TGTGCCAGCAGCTTAGGAGTTTACGAGCAGTACTTC. Protein sequence: CASSLGVYEQYF. The full variable domain, its missing parts supplied by reference TRBV7-9 and TRBJ2-7, is DTGVSQNPRHKITKRGQNVTFRCDPISEHNRLYWYRQTLGQGPEFLTYFQNEAQLEKSRLLSDRFSAERPKGSFSTLEIQRTEQGDSAMYLCASSLGVYEQYFGPGTRLTVT.